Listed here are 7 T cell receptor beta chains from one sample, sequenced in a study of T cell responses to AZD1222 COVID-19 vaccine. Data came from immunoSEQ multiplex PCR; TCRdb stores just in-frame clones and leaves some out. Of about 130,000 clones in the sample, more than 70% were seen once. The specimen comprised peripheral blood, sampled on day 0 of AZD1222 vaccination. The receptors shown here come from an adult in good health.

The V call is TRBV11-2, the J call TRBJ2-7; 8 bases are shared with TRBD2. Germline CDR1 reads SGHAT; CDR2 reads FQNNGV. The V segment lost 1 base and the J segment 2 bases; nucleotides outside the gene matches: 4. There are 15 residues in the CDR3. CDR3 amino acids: CASSLVSGSTYEQYF. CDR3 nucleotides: TGTGCCAGCAGCTTAGTAAGCGGGAGTACCTACGAGCAGTACTTC. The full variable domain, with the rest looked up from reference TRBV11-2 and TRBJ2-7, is EAGVAQSPRYKIIEKRQSVAFWCNPISGHATLYWYQQILGQGPKLLIQFQNNGVVDDSQLPKDRFSAERLKGVDSTLKIQPAKLEDSAVYLCASSLVSGSTYEQYFGPGTRLTVT.

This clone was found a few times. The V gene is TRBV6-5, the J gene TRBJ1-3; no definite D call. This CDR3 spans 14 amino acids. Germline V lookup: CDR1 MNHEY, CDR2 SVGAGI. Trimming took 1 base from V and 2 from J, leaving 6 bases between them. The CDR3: CASSYLTAGNTIYF. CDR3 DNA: TGTGCCAGCAGTTACTTAACCGCTGGAAACACCATATATTTT.

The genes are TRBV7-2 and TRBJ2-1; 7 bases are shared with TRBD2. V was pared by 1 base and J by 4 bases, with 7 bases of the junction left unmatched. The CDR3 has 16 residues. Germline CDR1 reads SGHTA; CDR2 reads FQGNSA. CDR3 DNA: TGTGCCAGCAGCTTAGTCGGTAGCGGGCGGTACAATGAGCAGTTCTTC. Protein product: CASSLVGSGRYNEQFF. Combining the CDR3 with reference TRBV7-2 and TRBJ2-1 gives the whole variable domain GAGVSQSPSNKVTEKGKDVELRCDPISGHTALYWYRQSLGQGLEFLIYFQGNSAPDKSGLPSDRFSAERTGGSVSTLTIQRTQQEDSAVYLCASSLVGSGRYNEQFFGPGTRLTVL.

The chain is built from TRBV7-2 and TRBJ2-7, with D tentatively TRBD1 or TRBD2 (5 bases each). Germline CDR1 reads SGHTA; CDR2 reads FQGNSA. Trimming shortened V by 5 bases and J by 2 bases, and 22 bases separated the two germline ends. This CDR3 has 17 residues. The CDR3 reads CASSLSRTGTSAYEQYF. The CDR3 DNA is TGTGCCAGCAGCCTTTCGAGGACCGGGACCTCCGCCTACGAGCAGTACTTC.

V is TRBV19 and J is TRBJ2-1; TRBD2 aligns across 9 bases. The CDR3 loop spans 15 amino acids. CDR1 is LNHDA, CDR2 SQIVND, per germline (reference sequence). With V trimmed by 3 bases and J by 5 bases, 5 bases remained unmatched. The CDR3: CASSIWLAGNNEQFF. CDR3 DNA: TGTGCCAGTAGTATTTGGCTAGCGGGGAACAATGAGCAGTTCTTC.

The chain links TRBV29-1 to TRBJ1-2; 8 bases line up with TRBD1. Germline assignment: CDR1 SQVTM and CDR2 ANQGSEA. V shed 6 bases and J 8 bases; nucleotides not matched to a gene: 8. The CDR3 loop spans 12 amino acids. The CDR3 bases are TGCAGCGTGTCCGGACAGGGAATAGGCTACACCTTC. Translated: CSVSGQGIGYTF.

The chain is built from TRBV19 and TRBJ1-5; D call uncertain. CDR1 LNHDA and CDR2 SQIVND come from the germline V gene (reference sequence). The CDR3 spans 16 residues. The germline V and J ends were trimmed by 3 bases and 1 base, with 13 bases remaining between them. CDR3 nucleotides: TGTGCCAGTAGTATTAGAACGGGAAGAAGCAATCAGCCCCAGCATTTT. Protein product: CASSIRTGRSNQPQHF.